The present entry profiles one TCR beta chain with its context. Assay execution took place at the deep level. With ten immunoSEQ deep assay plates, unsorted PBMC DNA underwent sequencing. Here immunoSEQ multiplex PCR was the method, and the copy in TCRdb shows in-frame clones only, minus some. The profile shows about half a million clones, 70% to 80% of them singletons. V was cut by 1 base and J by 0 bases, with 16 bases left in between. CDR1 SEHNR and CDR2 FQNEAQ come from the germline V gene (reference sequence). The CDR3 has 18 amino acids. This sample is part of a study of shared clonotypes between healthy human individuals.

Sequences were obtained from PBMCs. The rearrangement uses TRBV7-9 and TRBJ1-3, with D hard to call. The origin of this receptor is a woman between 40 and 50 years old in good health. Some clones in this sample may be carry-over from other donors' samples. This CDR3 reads CASSLERILANSGNTIYF. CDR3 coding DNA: TGTGCCAGCAGCTTAGAGCGGATACTGGCAAACTCTGGAAACACCATATATTTT.